The next 5 T cell receptor beta chains were all read from a single sample in a study of blood T cell repertoires in COVID-19. Assay: immunoSEQ multiplex PCR; the TCRdb copy retains only in-frame clones and omits some. Found here are 110,000 to 150,000 clones, 75% to 90% of them singletons; the top ten hold 2.5% to 3.5%. Sequencing input: peripheral blood. Receptors originate from a man aged 55 to 70 with active or convalescent COVID-19.

The CDR3 region has the DNA TGTGCCAGCTCACCTGGGAGGGCCCGGGAGACCCAGTACTTC. Its translation is CASSPGRARETQYF. This chain uses TRBV18 with TRBJ2-5, with TRBD2 matching over 7 bases. The CDR3 runs 14 residues. V dropped 3 bases and J dropped 5; count of bases not matched to a gene: 6. Germline V gene sequence: CDR1 KGHSH, CDR2 LQKENI.

The chain uses TRBV18 and TRBJ1-5; 9 bases are a match to TRBD1. The V gene end was trimmed by 2 bases and the J gene end by 6 bases; junction bases not matched to a gene: 8. Germline CDR1 is KGHSH and CDR2 is LQKENI. The length of the CDR3 is 16 residues. CDR3 amino acids: CASSPAGTGPRQPQHF. CDR3 coding DNA: TGTGCCAGCTCACCAGCCGGGACAGGGCCGCGTCAGCCCCAGCATTTT. The full variable domain, its missing parts supplied by reference TRBV18 and TRBJ1-5, is NAGVMQNPRHLVRRRGQEARLRCSPMKGHSHVYWYRQLPEEGLKFMVYLQKENIIDESGMPKERFSAEFPKEGPSILRIQQVVRGDSAAYFCASSPAGTGPRQPQHFGDGTRLSIL.

The chain employs TRBV9 and TRBJ2-3; 10 bases agree with TRBD2. The trim removed 5 bases at V and 3 bases at J, leaving 9 bases unmatched. CDR3 length: 16 residues. CDR1 is SGDLS, CDR2 YYNGEE, per germline. CDR3 DNA: TGTGCCAGCAGGCCCGGGGGTAGCGGGGGGACAGATACGCAGTATTTT. Amino acids: CASRPGGSGGTDTQYF.

This chain connects TRBV14 to TRBJ2-7; D not resolved. Trimming left V 1 base short and J 2 bases short, with 6 bases between. Germline CDR1 reads SGHDN; CDR2 reads FVKESK. This CDR3 has 13 amino acids. The CDR3 here is CASSQVEAYEQYF. In DNA, the CDR3 is TGTGCCAGCAGCCAAGTAGAGGCCTACGAGCAGTACTTC. Together with reference TRBV14 and TRBJ2-7, the CDR3 gives the full variable domain: EAGVTQFPSHSVIEKGQTVTLRCDPISGHDNLYWYRRVMGKEIKFLLHFVKESKQDESGMPNNRFLAERTGGTYSTLKVQPAELEDSGVYFCASSQVEAYEQYFGPGTRLTVT.

This sequence joins TRBV18 and TRBJ2-5; 9 bases line up with TRBD1. CDR3 size: 15 residues. Germline V lookup: CDR1 KGHSH, CDR2 LQKENI. The trim removed 0 bases at V and 5 bases at J, leaving 4 bases unmatched. The CDR3 here is CASSPPATGGETQYF. The CDR3 nucleotides are TGTGCCAGCTCACCACCGGCGACAGGGGGGGAGACCCAGTACTTC.